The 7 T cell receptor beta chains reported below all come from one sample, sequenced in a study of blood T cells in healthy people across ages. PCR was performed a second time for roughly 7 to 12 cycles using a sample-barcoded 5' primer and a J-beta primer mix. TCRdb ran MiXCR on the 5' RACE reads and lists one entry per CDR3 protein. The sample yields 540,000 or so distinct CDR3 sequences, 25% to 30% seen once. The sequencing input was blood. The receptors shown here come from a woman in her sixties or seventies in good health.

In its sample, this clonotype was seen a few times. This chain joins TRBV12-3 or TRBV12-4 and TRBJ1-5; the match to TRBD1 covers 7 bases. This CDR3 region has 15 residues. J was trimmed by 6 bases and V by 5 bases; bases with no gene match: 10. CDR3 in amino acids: CASSTRQGVIQPQHF. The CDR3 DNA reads TGTGCCAGCAGTACCCGACAGGGTGTTATTCAGCCCCAGCATTTT.

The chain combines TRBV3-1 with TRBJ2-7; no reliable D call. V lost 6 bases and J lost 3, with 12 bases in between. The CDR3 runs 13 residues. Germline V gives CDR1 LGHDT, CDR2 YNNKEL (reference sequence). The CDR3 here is CASRESASYEQYF. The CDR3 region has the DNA TGTGCCAGCAGGGAAAGCGCCAGCTACGAGCAGTACTTC.

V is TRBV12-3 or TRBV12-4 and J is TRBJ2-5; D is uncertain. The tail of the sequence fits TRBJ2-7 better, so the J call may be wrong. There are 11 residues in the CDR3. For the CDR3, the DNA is TGTGCCAGCAGCCGCCAGTACGAGCAGTACTTC. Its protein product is CASSRQYEQYF.

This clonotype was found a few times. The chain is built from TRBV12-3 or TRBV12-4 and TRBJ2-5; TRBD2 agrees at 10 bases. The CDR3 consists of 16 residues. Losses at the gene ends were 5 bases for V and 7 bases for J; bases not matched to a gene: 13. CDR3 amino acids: CASSPLASGSDATQYF. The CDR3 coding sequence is TGTGCCAGCAGTCCTCTGGCTAGCGGGAGTGACGCGACCCAGTACTTC.

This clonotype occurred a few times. The CDR3 region is CASMPDRFVAGANVLTF. CDR3 DNA: TGTGCCAGCATGCCCGACAGGTTCGTTGCTGGGGCCAACGTCCTGACTTTC. The chain employs TRBV12-3 or TRBV12-4 and TRBJ2-6, with D tentatively TRBD1 (6 bases). Trimming took 7 bases from V and 2 from J, leaving 18 bases between them. The CDR3 consists of 17 residues.

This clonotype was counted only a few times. The CDR3 coding sequence is TGCGCCAGCAGCCAAGGTCCCTCGGGGGAAGAGACCCAGTACTTC. Its protein is CASSQGPSGEETQYF. J is TRBJ2-5 and V is TRBV4-3; perhaps TRBD2 as D (6 bases). The V gene lost 1 base and the J gene lost 3 bases, with 12 bases spanning the gap. From germline, CDR1 is LGHNA and CDR2 YSLEER. The CDR3 consists of 15 residues.

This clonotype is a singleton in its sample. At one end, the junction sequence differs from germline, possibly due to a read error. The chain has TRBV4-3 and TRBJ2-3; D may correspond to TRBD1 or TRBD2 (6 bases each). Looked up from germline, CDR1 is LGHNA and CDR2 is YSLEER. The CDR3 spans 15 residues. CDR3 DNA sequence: TGCGCCGGCAGCACGGGGGCGTCTTATAGAGATACGCAGTATTTT. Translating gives CAGSTGASYRDTQYF.